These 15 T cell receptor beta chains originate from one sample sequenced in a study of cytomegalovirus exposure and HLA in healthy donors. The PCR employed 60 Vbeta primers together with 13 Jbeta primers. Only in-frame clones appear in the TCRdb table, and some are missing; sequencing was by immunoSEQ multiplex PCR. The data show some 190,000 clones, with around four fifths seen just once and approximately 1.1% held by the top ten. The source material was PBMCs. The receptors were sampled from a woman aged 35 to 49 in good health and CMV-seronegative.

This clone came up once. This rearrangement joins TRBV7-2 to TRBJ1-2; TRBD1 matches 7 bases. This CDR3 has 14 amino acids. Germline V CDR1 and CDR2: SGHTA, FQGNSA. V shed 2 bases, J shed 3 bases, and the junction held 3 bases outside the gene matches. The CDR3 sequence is CASSLLRGDYGYTF. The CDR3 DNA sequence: TGTGCCAGCAGCTTACTCAGGGGGGACTATGGCTACACCTTC.

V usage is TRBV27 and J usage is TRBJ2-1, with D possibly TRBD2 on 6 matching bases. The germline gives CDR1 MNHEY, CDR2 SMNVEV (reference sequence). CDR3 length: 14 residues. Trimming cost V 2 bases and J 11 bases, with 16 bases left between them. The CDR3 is CASSLTGATMKQFF. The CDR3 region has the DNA TGTGCCAGCAGTTTAACGGGAGCGACAATGAAGCAGTTCTTC.

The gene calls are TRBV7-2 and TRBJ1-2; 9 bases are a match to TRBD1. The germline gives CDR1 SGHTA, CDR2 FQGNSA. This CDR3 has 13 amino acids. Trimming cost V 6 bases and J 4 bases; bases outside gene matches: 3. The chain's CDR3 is CASRLDRGYGYTF. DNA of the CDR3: TGTGCCAGCAGACTGGACAGGGGCTATGGCTACACCTTC.

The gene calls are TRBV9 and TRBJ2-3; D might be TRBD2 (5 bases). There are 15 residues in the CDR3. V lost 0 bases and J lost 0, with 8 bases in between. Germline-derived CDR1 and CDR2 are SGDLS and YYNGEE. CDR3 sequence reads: CASSVGGRSTDTQYF. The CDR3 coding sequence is TGTGCCAGCAGCGTAGGCGGGCGCAGCACAGATACGCAGTATTTT.

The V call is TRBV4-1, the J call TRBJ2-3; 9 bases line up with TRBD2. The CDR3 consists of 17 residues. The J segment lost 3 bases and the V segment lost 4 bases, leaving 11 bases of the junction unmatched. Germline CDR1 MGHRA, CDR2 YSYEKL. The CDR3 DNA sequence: TGCGCCAGCAGCCCTTTAGGGCGGGAGGGCCTAACAGATACGCAGTATTTT. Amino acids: CASSPLGREGLTDTQYF.

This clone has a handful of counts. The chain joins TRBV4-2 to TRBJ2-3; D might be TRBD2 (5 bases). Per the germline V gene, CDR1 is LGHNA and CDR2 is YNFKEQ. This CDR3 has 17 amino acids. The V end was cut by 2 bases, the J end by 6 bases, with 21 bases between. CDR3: CASSQRAIVGLGDTQYF. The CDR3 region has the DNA TGTGCCAGCAGCCAACGGGCCATAGTAGGACTCGGGGATACGCAGTATTTT.

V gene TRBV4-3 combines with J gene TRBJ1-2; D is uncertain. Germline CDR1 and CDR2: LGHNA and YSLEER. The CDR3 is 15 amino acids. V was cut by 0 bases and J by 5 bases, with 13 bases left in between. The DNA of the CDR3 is TGCGCCAGCAGCCAAGATCCCGGGGATCAGTATGGCTACACCTTC. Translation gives CASSQDPGDQYGYTF.

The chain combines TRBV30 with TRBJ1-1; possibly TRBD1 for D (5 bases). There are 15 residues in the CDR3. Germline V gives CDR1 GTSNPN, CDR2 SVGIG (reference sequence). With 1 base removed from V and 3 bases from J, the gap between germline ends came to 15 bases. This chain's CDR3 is CAWSAPGYQDTEAFF. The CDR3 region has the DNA TGTGCCTGGAGTGCCCCAGGGTATCAGGACACTGAAGCTTTCTTT.

Here the CDR3 DNA reads TGCAGCGTTGTGGAACCCGCAGGGCCCCAGCATTTT. The encoded protein is CSVVEPAGPQHF. This rearrangement joins TRBV29-1 to TRBJ1-5; D is uncertain. Germline V gene lookup returns CDR1 SQVTM and CDR2 ANQGSEA. This CDR3 region has 12 residues. Trimming took 4 bases from V and 9 from J, leaving 13 bases between them.

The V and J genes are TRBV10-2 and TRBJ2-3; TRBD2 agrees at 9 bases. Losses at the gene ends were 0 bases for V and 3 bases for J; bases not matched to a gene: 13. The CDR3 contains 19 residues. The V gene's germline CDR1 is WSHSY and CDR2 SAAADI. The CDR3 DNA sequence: TGCGCCAGCAGTGAGTCAGGTACTAGCGGGTATGGTCTGACAGATACGCAGTATTTT. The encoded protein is CASSESGTSGYGLTDTQYF.

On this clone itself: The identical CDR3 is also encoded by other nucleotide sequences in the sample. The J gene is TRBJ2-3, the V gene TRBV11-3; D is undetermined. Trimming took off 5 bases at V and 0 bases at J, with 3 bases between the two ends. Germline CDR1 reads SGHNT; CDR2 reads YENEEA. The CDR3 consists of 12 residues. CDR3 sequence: CASSPSTDTQYF. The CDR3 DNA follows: TGTGCCAGCAGCCCGAGCACAGATACGCAGTATTTT. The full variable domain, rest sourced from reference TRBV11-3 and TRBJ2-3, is EAGVVQSPRYKIIEKKQPVAFWCNPISGHNTLYWYLQNLGQGPELLIRYENEEAVDDSQLPKDRFSAERLKGVDSTLKIQPAELGDSAVYLCASSPSTDTQYFGPGTRLTVL.

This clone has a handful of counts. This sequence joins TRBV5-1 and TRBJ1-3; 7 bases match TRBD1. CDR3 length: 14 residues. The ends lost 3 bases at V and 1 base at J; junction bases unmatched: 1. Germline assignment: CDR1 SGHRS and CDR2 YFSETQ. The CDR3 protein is CASSSTGSGNTIYF. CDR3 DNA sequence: TGCGCCAGCAGCTCGACAGGGTCTGGAAACACCATATATTTT.

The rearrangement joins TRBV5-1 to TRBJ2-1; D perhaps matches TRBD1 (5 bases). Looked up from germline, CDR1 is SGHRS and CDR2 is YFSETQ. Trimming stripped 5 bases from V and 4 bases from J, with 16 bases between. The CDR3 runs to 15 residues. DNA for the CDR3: TGCGCCAGCAGTCAACCTCAGGGCCCTTACAATGAGCAGTTCTTC. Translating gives CASSQPQGPYNEQFF.

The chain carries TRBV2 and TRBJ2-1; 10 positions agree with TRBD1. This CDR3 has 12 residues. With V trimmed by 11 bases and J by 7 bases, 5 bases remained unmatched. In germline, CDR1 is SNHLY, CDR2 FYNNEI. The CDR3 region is CAGRTGGNEQFF. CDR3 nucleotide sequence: TGTGCCGGGAGGACAGGGGGAAATGAGCAGTTCTTC. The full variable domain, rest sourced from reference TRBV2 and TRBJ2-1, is EPEVTQTPSHQVTQMGQEVILRCVPISNHLYFYWYRQILGQKVEFLVSFYNNEISEKSEIFDDQFSVERPDGSNFTLKIRSTKLEDSAMYFCAGRTGGNEQFFGPGTRLTVL.

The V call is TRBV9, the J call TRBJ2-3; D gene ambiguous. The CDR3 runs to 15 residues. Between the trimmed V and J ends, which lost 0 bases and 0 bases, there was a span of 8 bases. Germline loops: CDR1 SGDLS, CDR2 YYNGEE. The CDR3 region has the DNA TGTGCCAGCAGCGTAGACATCGGGAGCACAGATACGCAGTATTTT. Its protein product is CASSVDIGSTDTQYF.